One TCR beta chain is described in this entry. This sample is drawn from a study of blood T cells in healthy people across ages. The CDR3 runs to 12 residues. Germline loops: CDR1 SQVTM, CDR2 ANQGSEA. Deletions cut 4 bases from V and 2 bases from J, with 8 bases between. A second about 7 to 12 cycle PCR used barcoded and J-beta primers. MiXCR was run by TCRdb on the 5' RACE reads, yielding one entry per CDR3 protein. The table has fewer than 1,000,000 distinct CDR3 sequences, about 45% seen once. The receptor comes from a man of 80 years or more in good health. The chain carries TRBV29-1 and TRBJ1-2; D is uncertain. Source material: blood. The chain's CDR3 is CSVGTLNYGYTF. The CDR3 DNA reads as TGCAGCGTTGGGACCTTAAACTATGGCTACACCTTC.